This TCR beta chain was observed in a study of CD8 T cells in Susac syndrome. This clonotype was recorded once. The CDR3 is made up of 16 amino acids. Losses at the gene ends were 0 bases for V and 5 bases for J; bases not matched to a gene: 7. Per the germline V gene, CDR1 is SGDLS and CDR2 is YYNGEE. CD8+ and CD4+ T cells taken from blood had their TCR beta sequenced. Reverse transcription of about 0.45 to 1 ug RNA was carried out with random hexamers. A multiplex approach, immunoSEQ multiplex PCR, amplified TCR beta CDR3 across 54 Vbeta and 13 Jbeta. TCRdb reprocessed the immunoSEQ multiplex PCR reads via MiXCR and lists one record per CDR3 protein. Seen here are roughly 120,000 distinct CDR3 sequences, roughly 94% observed once, and the top ten hold 0.095% to 0.15%.

This chain connects TRBV9 to TRBJ2-1; 8 nucleotides line up with TRBD2. This sequence was found in a human donor with multiple sclerosis. The material sequenced was CD4+ T cells from PBMCs. The CDR3 region is CASSVGPSGPNNEQFF. The CDR3 DNA is TGTGCCAGCAGCGTAGGCCCTAGCGGGCCAAACAATGAGCAGTTCTTC.